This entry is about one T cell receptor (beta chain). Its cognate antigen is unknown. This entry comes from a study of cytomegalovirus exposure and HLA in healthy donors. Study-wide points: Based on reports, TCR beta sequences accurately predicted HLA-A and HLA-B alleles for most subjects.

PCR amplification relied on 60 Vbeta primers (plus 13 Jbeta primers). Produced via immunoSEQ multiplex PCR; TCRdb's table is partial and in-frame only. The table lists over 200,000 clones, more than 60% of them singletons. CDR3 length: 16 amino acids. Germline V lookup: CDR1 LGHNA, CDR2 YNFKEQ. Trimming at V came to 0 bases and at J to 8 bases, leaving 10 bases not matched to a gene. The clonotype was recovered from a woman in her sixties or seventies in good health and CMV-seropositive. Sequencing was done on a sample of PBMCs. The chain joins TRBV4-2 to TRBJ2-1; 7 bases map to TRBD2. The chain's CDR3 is CASSQETGTNYYEQFF. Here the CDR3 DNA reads TGTGCCAGCAGCCAAGAAACTGGGACTAATTACTATGAGCAGTTCTTC.